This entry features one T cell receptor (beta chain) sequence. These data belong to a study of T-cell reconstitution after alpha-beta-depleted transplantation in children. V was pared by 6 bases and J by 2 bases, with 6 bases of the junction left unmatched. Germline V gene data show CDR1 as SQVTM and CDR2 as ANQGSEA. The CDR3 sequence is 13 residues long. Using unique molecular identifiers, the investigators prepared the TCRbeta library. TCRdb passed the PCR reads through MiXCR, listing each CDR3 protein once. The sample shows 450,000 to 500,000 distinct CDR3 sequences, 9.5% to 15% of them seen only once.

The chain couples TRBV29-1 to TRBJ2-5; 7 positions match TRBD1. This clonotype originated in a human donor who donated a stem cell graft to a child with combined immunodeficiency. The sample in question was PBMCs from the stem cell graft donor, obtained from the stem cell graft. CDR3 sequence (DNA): TGCAGCGTGGCCGGGACAGATCAAGAGACCCAGTACTTC. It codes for CSVAGTDQETQYF. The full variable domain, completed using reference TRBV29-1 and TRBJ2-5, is SAVISQKPSRDICQRGTSLTIQCQVDSQVTMMFWYRQQPGQSLTLIATANQGSEATYESGFVIDKFPISRPNLTFSTLTVSNMSPEDSSIYLCSVAGTDQETQYFGPGTRLLVL.